This T cell receptor (beta chain) was found in a study of cytomegalovirus exposure and HLA in healthy donors (TCRdb year 2017). Background for the entire study: A later analysis indicated that the roughly 120 validation repertoires were generated on the platform also employed for the approximately 700 repertoires of the first cohort. The study aimed to test whether signatures of past pathogen exposure could be identified by cataloging public T cell receptors. A separate validation cohort of 100 to 150 different subjects was used in addition to the 666-subject first cohort. The study combined high-throughput TCR immunosequencing, statistical association of individual TCRs with disease status, and machine learning to predict cytomegalovirus infection status.

Donors formed part of the validation cohort, which comprised fewer than 150 subjects and was distinct from the first cohort of 666 subjects. What the research found in general, with its limitations: A later analysis found that TCRs clustered in the first cohort also tended to co-occur in the roughly 120 validation repertoires, with approximately 94% of cluster scores above 0. A later analysis had no HLA typing for the validation cohort, so co-occurrence there was scored across all 130 or so repertoires. A total of 150 or so TCR beta chains were listed by the study as associated with cytomegalovirus. It was suggested by the authors that the approach could potentially be generalized to other disease states and immunological phenotypes. A few of the identified cytomegalovirus-associated TCR beta chains were confirmed in vitro to be specific for cytomegalovirus antigens. Most TCR sequences were observed very rarely across donors, whereas some public TCRs were present in many individuals. Cytomegalovirus status was reported to be diagnosed by the classifier with high specificity and sensitivity in both the original and validation cohorts.

In the case of this clone: Its antigen is not yet known. There are no base qualities to consult, and no much larger clone falls within one base.

Receptor amplification or capture employed the immunoSEQ multiplex PCR assay. The study's own analysis went as follows. A statistical classification framework was built for diagnosing cytomegalovirus status from the catalog of TCR beta chain sequences. TCRdb mirrors the immuneACCESS table, restricted to in-frame sequences. Some clones are absent from its copies; in checked studies, under half trace to an unresolved V gene, and the reason for the others is unknown. The DNA was the basis for D and trimming; V, J and clone size are from that table. The sample table lists 90,000 to 100,000 clones, 70% to 90% of them with a count of one. Of the sample, approximately 4% falls within the top ten clones. The sample comprised PBMCs. The clonotype originates from a woman aged 30 to 39 in good health and CMV-seronegative.

The CDR3 is CASSLDVYRGRRGYTF. The DNA sequence is TGTGCCAGCAGCTTAGACGTTTACAGGGGGCGTCGGGGCTACACCTTC. The V gene is TRBV7-9 and the J gene is TRBJ1-2, with TRBD1 matching 9 junction bases. The CDR1 and CDR2 encoded by the germline V gene (reference sequence) are SEHNR and FQNEAQ. V loses 1 base at its end and J loses 8 bases; junction bases beyond the gene matches: 11. The CDR3 covers 16 residues, taking in both the cysteine and the phenylalanine. Of the read, only the CDR3 DNA is kept; its 48 bases are in frame from base 1.